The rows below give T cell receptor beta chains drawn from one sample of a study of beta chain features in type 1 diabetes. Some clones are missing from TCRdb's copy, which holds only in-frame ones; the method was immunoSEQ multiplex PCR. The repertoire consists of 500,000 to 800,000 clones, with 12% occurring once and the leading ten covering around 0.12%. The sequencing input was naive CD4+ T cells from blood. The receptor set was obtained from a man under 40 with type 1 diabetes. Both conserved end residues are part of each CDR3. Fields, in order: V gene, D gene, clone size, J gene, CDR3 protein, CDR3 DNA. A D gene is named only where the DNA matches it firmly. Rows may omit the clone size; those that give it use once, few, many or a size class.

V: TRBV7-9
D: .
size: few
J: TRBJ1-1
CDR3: CASSLRDPDTEAFF
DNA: TGTGCCAGCAGCTTAAGGGACCCGGACACTGAAGCTTTCTTT

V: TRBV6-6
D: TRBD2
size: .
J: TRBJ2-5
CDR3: CASRKGLARETQYF
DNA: TGTGCCAGCAGGAAGGGACTAGCGCGAGAGACCCAGTACTTC

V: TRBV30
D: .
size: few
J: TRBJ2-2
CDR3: CAWSVHINTGELFF
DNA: TGTGCCTGGAGTGTACATATCAACACCGGGGAGCTGTTTTTT

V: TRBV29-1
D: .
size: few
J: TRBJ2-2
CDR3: CSVVGQVDTGELFF
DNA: TGCAGCGTTGTAGGCCAGGTCGACACCGGGGAGCTGTTTTTT

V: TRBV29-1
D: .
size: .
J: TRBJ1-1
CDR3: CSAEGRPNTEAFF
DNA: TGCAGCGCCGAGGGGCGGCCGAACACTGAAGCTTTCTTT

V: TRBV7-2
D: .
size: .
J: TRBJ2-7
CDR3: CASSLKDSYEQYF
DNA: TGTGCCAGCAGCTTAAAAGACTCCTACGAGCAGTACTTC

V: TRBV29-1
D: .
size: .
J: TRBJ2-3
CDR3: CSAKTGNTDTQYF
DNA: TGCAGCGCTAAGACAGGAAACACAGATACGCAGTATTTT

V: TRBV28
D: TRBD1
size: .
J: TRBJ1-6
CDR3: CASSLDVPGQGNSPLHF
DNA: TGTGCCAGCAGTTTGGATGTTCCGGGACAGGGTAATTCACCCCTCCACTTT

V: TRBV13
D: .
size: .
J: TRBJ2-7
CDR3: CASSLGRPTSYEQYF
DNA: TGTGCCAGCAGCTTAGGCAGGCCAACCTCCTACGAGCAGTACTTC

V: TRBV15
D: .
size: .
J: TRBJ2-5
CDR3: CATSRVQETQYF
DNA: TGTGCCACCAGCAGAGTCCAAGAGACCCAGTACTTC

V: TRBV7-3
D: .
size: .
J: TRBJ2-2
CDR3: CASKSAGKTGELFF
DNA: TGTGCCAGTAAGTCGGCAGGGAAGACCGGGGAGCTGTTTTTT

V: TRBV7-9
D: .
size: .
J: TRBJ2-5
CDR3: CASSFSETQYF
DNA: TGTGCCAGCAGCTTTTCTGAGACCCAGTACTTC

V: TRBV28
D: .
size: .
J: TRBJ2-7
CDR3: CASSHTGYEQYF
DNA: TGTGCCAGCAGTCATACAGGTTACGAGCAGTACTTC

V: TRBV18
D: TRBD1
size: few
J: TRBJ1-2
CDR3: CASSVTGQQYGYTF
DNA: TGTGCCAGCTCAGTGACGGGACAGCAATATGGCTACACCTTC

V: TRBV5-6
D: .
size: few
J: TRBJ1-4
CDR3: CASSLVRDEKLFF
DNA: TGTGCCAGCAGCTTGGTTAGGGACGAAAAACTGTTTTTT

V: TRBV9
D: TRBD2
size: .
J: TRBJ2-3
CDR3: CASSVATSGGAVSDTQYF
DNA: TGTGCCAGCAGCGTAGCTACTAGCGGGGGGGCGGTGAGCGATACGCAGTATTTT

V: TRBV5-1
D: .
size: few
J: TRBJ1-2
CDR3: CASSSHQDYGYTF
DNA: TGCGCCAGCAGCTCCCATCAGGACTATGGCTACACCTTC

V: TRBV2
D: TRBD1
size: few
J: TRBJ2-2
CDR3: CASSIRTGANTGELFF
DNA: TGTGCCAGCAGTATTCGGACAGGGGCCAACACCGGGGAGCTGTTTTTT

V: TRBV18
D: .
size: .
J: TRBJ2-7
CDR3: CASSPPEGAFEQYF
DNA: TGTGCCAGCTCACCACCGGAGGGGGCCTTTGAGCAGTACTTC

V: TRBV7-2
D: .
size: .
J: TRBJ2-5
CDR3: CASSSGGETQYF
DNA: TGTGCCAGCAGCTCTGGTGGAGAGACCCAGTACTTC

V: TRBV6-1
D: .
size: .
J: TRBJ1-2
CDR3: CASSEGDRPYTF
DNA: TGTGCCAGCAGTGAAGGAGACAGACCCTACACCTTC

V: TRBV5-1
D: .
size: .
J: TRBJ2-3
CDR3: CASRAGAGTDTQYF
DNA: TGCGCCAGCAGGGCAGGGGCGGGCACAGATACGCAGTATTTT

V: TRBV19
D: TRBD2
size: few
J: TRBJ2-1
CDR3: CASSLTSASYNEQFF
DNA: TGTGCCAGTAGCCTGACTAGCGCTTCCTACAATGAGCAGTTCTTC

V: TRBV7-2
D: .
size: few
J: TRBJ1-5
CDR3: CASSLDGSYQPQHF
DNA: TGTGCCAGCAGCCTAGACGGAAGCTATCAGCCCCAGCATTTT

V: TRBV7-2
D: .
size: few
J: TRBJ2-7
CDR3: CASRLRTEVSYEQYF
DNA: TGTGCCAGCAGACTAAGGACGGAGGTCTCCTACGAGCAGTACTTC

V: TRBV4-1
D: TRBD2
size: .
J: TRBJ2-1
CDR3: CASSQTGLAGANEQFF
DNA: TGCGCCAGCAGCCAAACCGGACTAGCGGGGGCTAATGAGCAGTTCTTC

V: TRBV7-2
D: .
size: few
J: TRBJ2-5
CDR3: CASSYQGTYQETQYF
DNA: TGTGCCAGCAGCTACCAGGGGACTTACCAAGAGACCCAGTACTTC

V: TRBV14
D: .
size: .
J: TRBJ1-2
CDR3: CASSQARTASGYTF
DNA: TGTGCCAGCAGCCAAGCCCGGACAGCGTCCGGCTACACCTTC

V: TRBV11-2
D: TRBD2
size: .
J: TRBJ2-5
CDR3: CASTLAGGRRETQYF
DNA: TGTGCCAGCACCTTAGCGGGGGGCCGTCGCGAGACCCAGTACTTC

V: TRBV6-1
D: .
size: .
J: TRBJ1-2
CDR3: CATLSGIIIYGYTF
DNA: TGTGCCACCCTCTCAGGGATTATAATCTATGGCTACACCTTC

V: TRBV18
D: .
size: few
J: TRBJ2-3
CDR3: CASSPRPEGDTQYF
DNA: TGTGCCAGCTCACCACGCCCAGAGGGAGATACGCAGTATTTT

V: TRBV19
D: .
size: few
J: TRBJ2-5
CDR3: CASSPFEGKTQYF
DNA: TGTGCCAGTAGTCCCTTTGAGGGAAAGACCCAGTACTTC

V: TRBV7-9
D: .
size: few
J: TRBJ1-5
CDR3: CASSLGGHNQPQHF
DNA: TGTGCCAGCAGCCTCGGGGGTCACAATCAGCCCCAGCATTTT

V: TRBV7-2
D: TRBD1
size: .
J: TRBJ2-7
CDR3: CASSLVRTGEQYF
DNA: TGTGCCAGCAGCTTAGTTCGGACAGGCGAGCAGTACTTC

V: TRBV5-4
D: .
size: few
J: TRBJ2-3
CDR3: CASSFYSTDTQYF
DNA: TGTGCCAGCAGCTTTTATAGCACAGATACGCAGTATTTT

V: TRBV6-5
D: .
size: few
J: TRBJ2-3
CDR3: CASSYSQTANTQYF
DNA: TGTGCCAGCAGTTACTCGCAGACGGCGAATACGCAGTATTTT

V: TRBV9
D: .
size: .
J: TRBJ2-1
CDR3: CASSVGVWWEYNEQFF
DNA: TGTGCCAGCAGCGTAGGAGTATGGTGGGAGTACAATGAGCAGTTCTTC

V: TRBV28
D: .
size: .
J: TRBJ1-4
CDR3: CASSLTNEKLFF
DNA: TGTGCCAGCAGTTTAACTAATGAAAAACTGTTTTTT

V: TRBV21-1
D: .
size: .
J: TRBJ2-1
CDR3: CASSTSLGATSYNEQFF
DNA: TGTGCCAGCAGCACTTCCTTGGGGGCGACCTCCTACAATGAGCAGTTCTTC

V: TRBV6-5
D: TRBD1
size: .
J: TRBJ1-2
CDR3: CASSHTGEDYGYTF
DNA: TGTGCCAGCAGCCACACAGGGGAGGACTATGGCTACACCTTC

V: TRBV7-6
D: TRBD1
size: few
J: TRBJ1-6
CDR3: CASSKPGQGANSPLHF
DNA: TGTGCCAGCAGCAAACCGGGACAGGGCGCTAATTCACCCCTCCACTTT

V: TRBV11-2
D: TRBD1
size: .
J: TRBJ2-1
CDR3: CASSLDSRQGFSEQFF
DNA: TGTGCCAGCAGCTTAGATTCCCGACAGGGGTTTAGTGAGCAGTTCTTC

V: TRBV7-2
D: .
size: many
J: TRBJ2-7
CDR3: CASSLDGRGAEQYF
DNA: TGTGCCAGCAGCTTAGATGGCAGGGGGGCCGAGCAGTACTTC

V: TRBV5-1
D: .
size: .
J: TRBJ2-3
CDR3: CASSLVGSITDTQYF
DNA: TGCGCCAGCAGCTTAGTGGGCAGCATCACAGATACGCAGTATTTT

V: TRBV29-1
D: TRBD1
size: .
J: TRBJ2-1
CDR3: CSVYRGNEQFF
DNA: TGCAGCGTGTACAGGGGTAATGAGCAGTTCTTC

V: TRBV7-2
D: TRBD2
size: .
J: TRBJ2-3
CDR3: CASSLVRGGQDTQYF
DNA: TGTGCCAGCAGCTTAGTCCGGGGGGGCCAAGATACGCAGTATTTT

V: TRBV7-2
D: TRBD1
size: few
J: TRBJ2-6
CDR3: CASRWTGESGANVLTF
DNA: TGTGCCAGCAGATGGACAGGGGAGTCTGGGGCCAACGTCCTGACTTTC

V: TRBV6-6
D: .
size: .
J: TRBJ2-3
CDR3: CATRTGNTDTQYF
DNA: TGTGCCACAAGAACCGGGAACACAGATACGCAGTATTTT

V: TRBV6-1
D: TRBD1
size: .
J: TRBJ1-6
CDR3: CASSEAGQGNNSPLHF
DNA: TGTGCCAGCAGTGAAGCGGGACAGGGGAATAATTCACCCCTCCACTTT

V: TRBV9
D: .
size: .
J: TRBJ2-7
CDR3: CASSVTWRRDEQYF
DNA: TGTGCCAGCAGCGTTACCTGGAGGAGGGATGAGCAGTACTTC